The 8 T cell receptor beta chains given below trace back to one sample, sequenced in a study of blood T cell repertoires in COVID-19. Sequencing used immunoSEQ multiplex PCR; TCRdb keeps in-frame clones, though not all of them. Of 200,000 to 250,000 clones listed, 85% to 90% are singletons. Sequenced sample: PBMCs or T cells enriched from blood (not recorded which). The receptors originated from a man aged 25 to 40 who had been exposed to COVID-19.

The rearrangement joins TRBV4-2 to TRBJ2-2; D unclear. This CDR3 spans 19 amino acids. Germline CDR1 is LGHNA and CDR2 is YNFKEQ. V lost 1 base and J 0 bases, leaving 18 bases between the germline ends. This CDR3 reads CASSQALSLSRANTGELFF. In nucleotides, the CDR3 is TGTGCCAGCAGCCAAGCACTGAGCCTTTCTCGTGCGAACACCGGGGAGCTGTTTTTT.

The chain is built from TRBV2 and TRBJ1-1; 8 nucleotides line up with TRBD1. The CDR3 sequence is 17 residues long. The germline gives CDR1 SNHLY, CDR2 FYNNEI. V gave up 8 bases and J gave up 0 bases; unmatched junction bases: 14. The CDR3 sequence is CASGWPTGEGMNTEAFF. CDR3 nucleotides: TGTGCCAGCGGATGGCCGACAGGGGAGGGGATGAACACTGAAGCTTTCTTT.

The CDR3 DNA reads TGTGCCAGCAACCGGCCAGGGGGGAGCTATGGCTACACCTTC. Amino acids: CASNRPGGSYGYTF. The chain has TRBV9 and TRBJ1-2; 7 bases fit TRBD1. The CDR3 extends over 14 amino acids. The V gene end was trimmed by 6 bases and the J gene end by 4 bases; junction bases not matched to a gene: 9. Germline V gene data show CDR1 as SGDLS and CDR2 as YYNGEE.

The V call is TRBV6-5, the J call TRBJ1-2; D possibly corresponds to TRBD1 (5 bases). CDR1 MNHEY and CDR2 SVGAGI come from the germline V gene. The CDR3 loop spans 16 amino acids. V lost 0 bases and J 2 bases, leaving 13 bases between the germline ends. The CDR3 region is CASSYSGQGRNYGYTF. In DNA form, the CDR3 reads TGTGCCAGCAGTTACTCCGGCCAGGGCAGGAACTATGGCTACACCTTC.

The chain employs TRBV23-1 and TRBJ2-7; TRBD2 matches at 8 bases. TRBV23-1 is an open reading frame, and its role is uncertain. The CDR3 is made up of 15 amino acids. V lost 8 bases, J lost 1 base, and 10 bases stayed unmatched. The chain's CDR3 is CASASGTSSSYEQYF. CDR3 nucleotides: TGCGCCAGCGCGTCCGGGACTAGTTCGTCCTACGAGCAGTACTTC.

There are a few counts of this clone. This chain joins TRBV7-6 and TRBJ2-7; D gene ambiguous. CDR1 SGHVS and CDR2 FNYEAQ come from the germline V gene. The V gene lost 0 bases and the J gene lost 6 bases, with 9 bases spanning the gap. The CDR3 runs to 13 residues. The CDR3 protein is CASSLAIQREQYF. In DNA, the CDR3 is TGTGCCAGCAGCTTAGCGATTCAGCGCGAGCAGTACTTC.

This chain connects TRBV9 to TRBJ2-1; 8 bases line up with TRBD2. The CDR3 is 12 residues long. CDR1 is SGDLS and CDR2 is YYNGEE in the germline V gene. Losses at the gene ends were 1 base for V and 13 bases for J; bases not matched to a gene: 4. Written as DNA, the CDR3 is TGTGCCAGCAGCGTACTGCGGGGGGAACAGTTCTTC. This codes for CASSVLRGEQFF.

This chain connects TRBV7-2 to TRBJ2-3, with TRBD2 matching over 7 bases. The V segment lost 4 bases and the J segment 1 base; nucleotides outside the gene matches: 5. Germline loops: CDR1 SGHTA, CDR2 FQGNSA. This CDR3 is 15 amino acids long. The CDR3 DNA follows: TGTGCCAGCAGCTACGAGGCGGGGGGCACAGATACGCAGTATTTT. It yields the protein CASSYEAGGTDTQYF.